Following are 31 T cell receptor beta chains from one sample sequenced in a study of PD-L1 blockade in urothelial cancer. Profiled with immunoSEQ multiplex PCR; TCRdb holds only in-frame clones, not every one. The sample records around 56,000 clones, about 86% being singletons. Material: PBMCs, obtained around atezolizumab (anti-PD-L1) treatment. These receptors were obtained from a man aged 45-65 years with urothelial cancer.

The J gene is TRBJ2-1, the V gene TRBV11-2; TRBD1 aligns across 7 bases. The length of the CDR3 is 15 residues. The germline gives CDR1 SGHAT, CDR2 FQNNGV. The V and J ends lost 5 bases and 3 bases, in that order; junction bases with no gene match: 7. CDR3 bases: TGTGCCAGCAGCGCCAAGGGGGCGGTCTACAATGAGCAGTTCTTC. Its protein product is CASSAKGAVYNEQFF.

This chain uses TRBV2 with TRBJ2-7, with TRBD2 matching 9 bases. This CDR3 has 13 residues. Germline values: CDR1 SNHLY, CDR2 FYNNEI. Trimming took 7 bases from V and 9 from J; bases not matched to a gene: 10. The DNA for the CDR3 is TGTGCCAGCAATAGCGGGAGAACTACGAGGCAGTACTTC. It is translated as CASNSGRTTRQYF.

The rearrangement links TRBV5-1 to TRBJ2-3, with TRBD1 matching 9 bases. The CDR3 extends over 13 amino acids. Trimming cost V 3 bases and J 7 bases; bases outside gene matches: 3. The germline V gene has CDR1 SGHRS and CDR2 YFSETQ. In DNA form, the CDR3 reads TGCGCCAGCAGCTCACAGGGGGCGAATACGCAGTATTTT. Its protein product is CASSSQGANTQYF.

This chain uses TRBV4-1 with TRBJ1-4; 12 bases match TRBD1. With V trimmed by 2 bases and J by 2 bases, 3 bases remained unmatched. CDR3 length equals 17 residues. Germline values: CDR1 MGHRA, CDR2 YSYEKL. The CDR3 reads CASSQIGTGGTNEKLFF. The CDR3 DNA follows: TGCGCCAGCAGCCAAATAGGGACAGGGGGCACTAATGAAAAACTGTTTTTT.

The chain has TRBV19 and TRBJ1-2, with a possible D match to TRBD1 (5 bases). The CDR3 spans 14 residues. CDR1 and CDR2 (germline): LNHDA, SQIVND (reference sequence). V dropped 3 bases and J dropped 2 bases, with 10 bases sitting between them. DNA for the CDR3: TGTGCCAGTAGTATGGGGCGCCAGAACTATGGCTACACCTTC. Protein: CASSMGRQNYGYTF.

This clone was counted a single time. The chain is built from TRBV30 and TRBJ2-1, with TRBD1 as a possible D gene (5 bases). CDR1 is GTSNPN and CDR2 is SVGIG in the germline V gene (reference sequence). V was cut by 0 bases and J by 6 bases, with 9 bases left in between. This CDR3 spans 13 amino acids. CDR3 nucleotides: TGTGCCTGGAGTGTGGGGCAGATCAATGAGCAGTTCTTC. This gives the protein CAWSVGQINEQFF.

This chain links TRBV10-3 with TRBJ1-1; the match to TRBD1 covers 10 bases. Trimming removed 4 bases from V and 3 bases from J; junction bases left unmatched: 2. The CDR3 runs 14 residues. Germline values: CDR1 ENHRY, CDR2 SYGVKD. As DNA, the CDR3 is TGTGCCATCAGTGGGGACAGGGGACACACTGAAGCTTTCTTT. Protein sequence: CAISGDRGHTEAFF.

V usage is TRBV5-5 and J usage is TRBJ1-5; 8 nucleotides align to TRBD1. The CDR3 runs 15 residues. Looked up from germline, CDR1 is SGHKS and CDR2 is YYEKEE (reference sequence). The ends lost 2 bases at V and 1 base at J; junction bases unmatched: 2. The CDR3 sequence is CASSFQGASNQPQHF. The CDR3 region has the DNA TGTGCCAGCAGCTTTCAGGGGGCCAGCAATCAGCCCCAGCATTTT.

The CDR3 region is CASRQGSLEQPQHF. The CDR3 nucleotides are TGTGCCAGCAGACAGGGGTCGCTGGAACAGCCCCAGCATTTT. The chain has TRBV6-1 and TRBJ1-5; 7 bases agree with TRBD1. The germline V gene has CDR1 MNHNS and CDR2 SASEGT. V lost 6 bases to trimming and J lost 7 bases; unmatched junction nucleotides: 9. The CDR3 sequence is 14 residues long.

The chain couples TRBV28 to TRBJ2-7, with D possibly TRBD1 on 6 matching bases. Germline CDR1 and CDR2: MDHEN and SYDVKM. The CDR3 length is 13 residues. V was shortened by 2 bases and J by 6 bases, with 11 bases between the two germline ends. CDR3 DNA sequence: TGTGCCAGCAGTTTAGTCAGGGGCTTCGAGCAGTACTTC. Its protein product is CASSLVRGFEQYF.

The chain combines TRBV5-4 with TRBJ2-1; 10 nucleotides align to TRBD2. Germline CDR1 is SGHNT and CDR2 is YYREEE (reference sequence). Trimming took 4 bases from V and 2 from J; bases not matched to a gene: 3. The CDR3 consists of 15 residues. As DNA, the CDR3 is TGTGCCAGCAGCAGGAGCGGGAGGGCCTACAATGAGCAGTTCTTC. The encoded protein is CASSRSGRAYNEQFF.

The genes are TRBV5-1 and TRBJ1-1; 7 bases align to TRBD1. V trimming: 4 bases; J trimming: 7 bases; junction bases outside the gene matches: 16. Looked up from germline, CDR1 is SGHRS and CDR2 is YFSETQ. CDR3 length: 16 amino acids. CDR3 in DNA: TGCGCCAGCAGCCATTCCTCGGTGGACAGGCCGAGTGAAGCTTTCTTT. Translation gives CASSHSSVDRPSEAFF.

The V gene is TRBV7-2, the J gene TRBJ2-1; tentative D call: TRBD2 (5 bases). Germline CDR1 SGHTA, CDR2 FQGNSA. The V end was cut by 4 bases, the J end by 9 bases, with 19 bases between. The CDR3 is 15 amino acids. CDR3 in amino acids: CASSSVVGAVGEQFF. In DNA form, the CDR3 reads TGTGCCAGCAGCTCGGTGGTTGGAGCGGTGGGTGAGCAGTTCTTC.

The chain employs TRBV9 and TRBJ2-7, with 8 bases fitting TRBD2. Germline loops: CDR1 SGDLS, CDR2 YYNGEE. This CDR3 has 15 amino acids. The junction had 11 bases not matched to a gene; V was cut back by 4 bases and J by 5 bases. This chain's CDR3 is CASSPQREWIHEQYF. CDR3 DNA: TGTGCCAGCAGCCCTCAGCGGGAGTGGATCCACGAGCAGTACTTC.

The rearrangement links TRBV6-1 to TRBJ2-2; D possibly corresponds to TRBD1 (6 bases). The CDR3 extends over 14 amino acids. V gave up 7 bases and J gave up 6 bases, with 15 bases separating them. CDR1 and CDR2 (germline): MNHNS, SASEGT. The CDR3 spells CASTRTDEAGELFF. The CDR3 DNA sequence: TGTGCCAGCACTAGGACAGATGAGGCCGGGGAGCTGTTTTTT.

This chain joins TRBV10-3 and TRBJ1-5, with D perhaps TRBD1 (6 bases). This CDR3 is built from 14 residues. The germline CDR1 and CDR2 sequences are ENHRY and SYGVKD. V dropped 4 bases and J dropped 7 bases, with 14 bases sitting between them. The CDR3 region is CAISVGAQGQPQHF. The CDR3 DNA reads as TGTGCCATCAGTGTGGGGGCCCAGGGCCAGCCCCAGCATTTT.

J is TRBJ2-5 and V is TRBV6-4; 8 bases agree with TRBD1. Per the germline V gene, CDR1 is MRHNA and CDR2 is SNTAGT. V trimming: 6 bases; J trimming: 3 bases; junction bases outside the gene matches: 0. The CDR3 contains 12 residues. The CDR3 DNA is TGTGCCAGCAGGACAGGGGAAGAGACCCAGTACTTC. It encodes CASRTGEETQYF.

Points on this clone: The junction and the germline gene differ at one end; a read error may be behind it. Other DNA sequences of this sample code for an identical CDR3. The V and J genes are TRBV4-2 and TRBJ2-7; 8 bases map to TRBD2. In germline, CDR1 is LGHNA, CDR2 YNFKEQ. The CDR3 spans 16 residues. The CDR3 here is CASSHVSSGSNYEQYF. CDR3 nucleotide sequence: TGTGCTAGCAGCCATGTCTCCAGCGGGAGTAACTACGAGCAGTACTTC.

V is TRBV7-2 and J is TRBJ1-6, with TRBD1 matching over 7 bases. The length of the CDR3 is 14 residues. Germline CDR1 and CDR2: SGHTA and FQGNSA. Trimming took 5 bases from V and 7 from J; bases not matched to a gene: 5. In DNA form, the CDR3 reads TGTGCCAGCAGCCCCGGGACAGAGAATTCACCCCTCCACTTT. Amino acid sequence: CASSPGTENSPLHF.

A few counts support this clone. The rearrangement joins TRBV2 to TRBJ1-5, with 10 bases lining up with TRBD1. With 7 bases clipped from V and 2 bases from J, the junction kept 8 bases outside the gene matches. CDR3 length: 16 residues. Germline lookup yields CDR1 SNHLY and CDR2 FYNNEI. CDR3 sequence: CASTSTGGFGNQPQHF. CDR3 sequence (DNA): TGTGCCAGCACCTCGACAGGGGGCTTTGGCAATCAGCCCCAGCATTTT.

V usage is TRBV7-9 and J usage is TRBJ2-7; 10 nucleotides agree with TRBD1. The junction had 3 bases not matched to a gene; V was cut back by 2 bases and J by 2 bases. CDR1 and CDR2 (germline): SEHNR, FQNEAQ (reference sequence). This CDR3 has 15 amino acids. CDR3 DNA sequence: TGTGCCAGCAGCTTACTGGGACAGGGGACCTACGAGCAGTACTTC. Its protein is CASSLLGQGTYEQYF.

The J gene is TRBJ2-7, the V gene TRBV5-1; 9 bases match TRBD1. The CDR3 sequence is 16 residues long. The V gene end was trimmed by 3 bases and the J gene end by 1 base; junction bases not matched to a gene: 8. CDR1 SGHRS and CDR2 YFSETQ come from the germline V gene. CDR3 sequence (DNA): TGCGCCAGCAGCTCCCTCGACAGGGGGTTTTCCTACGAGCAGTACTTC. It is translated as CASSSLDRGFSYEQYF.

V and J are TRBV6-5 and TRBJ2-7, with D maybe TRBD1 (6 bases). Trimming took off 0 bases at V and 7 bases at J, with 13 bases between the two ends. From germline, CDR1 is MNHEY and CDR2 SVGAGI. The CDR3 has 14 residues. In nucleotides, the CDR3 is TGTGCCAGCAGTTACTCAGGGGACATCGCAGAGCAGTACTTC. It is translated as CASSYSGDIAEQYF.

This chain uses TRBV11-2 with TRBJ2-7; 9 bases line up with TRBD1. Trimming removed 5 bases from V and 4 bases from J; junction bases left unmatched: 6. This CDR3 is built from 14 residues. Germline CDR1 and CDR2: SGHAT and FQNNGV. CDR3 DNA: TGTGCCAGCAGCGCCGGACAGGGGAAGTACGAGCAGTACTTC. It specifies CASSAGQGKYEQYF.

Only one count was recorded for this clone. The V gene is TRBV15, the J gene TRBJ2-1, with 9 bases lining up with TRBD1. This CDR3 comprises 15 residues. CDR1 LNHNV and CDR2 YYDKDF come from the germline V gene (reference sequence). The J segment lost 8 bases and the V segment lost 2 bases, leaving 7 bases of the junction unmatched. CDR3 DNA: TGTGCCACCAGCAGACCGGGACAGGGAGGCTATGAGCAGTTCTTC. It is translated as CATSRPGQGGYEQFF.

This clone was counted only a few times. Different DNA sequences within this sample yield the same CDR3. As DNA, the CDR3 is TGTGCCAGCAGTTCTTTCTACGAGCAGTACTTC. It yields the protein CASSSFYEQYF. The chain links TRBV27 to TRBJ2-7, with D uncertain. The V gene lost 4 bases and the J gene lost 3 bases, with 4 bases spanning the gap. The CDR3 sequence is 11 residues long. Germline lookup yields CDR1 MNHEY and CDR2 SMNVEV (reference sequence).

The rearrangement links TRBV7-9 to TRBJ1-1; TRBD1 agrees at 7 bases. CDR3 length: 12 amino acids. Germline lookup yields CDR1 SEHNR and CDR2 FQNEAQ (reference sequence). Trimming removed 6 bases from V and 6 bases from J; junction bases left unmatched: 4. CDR3: CASRNQGAEAFF. CDR3 coding DNA: TGTGCCAGCAGGAACCAGGGGGCTGAAGCTTTCTTT.

This sequence joins TRBV27 and TRBJ2-1, with 12 positions matching TRBD1. The CDR3 sequence is 15 residues long. After removal of 6 bases from V and 7 bases from J, the junction contained 7 bases not matched to a gene. Germline V lookup: CDR1 MNHEY, CDR2 SMNVEV (reference sequence). The CDR3 region has the DNA TGTGCCAGCAGAACCGGGACAGGGGGCTGGAATGAGCAGTTCTTC. Its protein is CASRTGTGGWNEQFF.

This clone has more than one count but fewer than ten. The chain employs TRBV5-8 and TRBJ1-2; TRBD1 might be the D (6 bases). This CDR3 is 14 amino acids long. The germline V gene has CDR1 SGHTS and CDR2 YDEGEE. Trimming removed 1 base from V and 7 bases from J, with 14 bases in between. The CDR3 loop reads CASSLTGFSSGYTF. In DNA, the CDR3 is TGTGCCAGCAGCTTGACAGGGTTTTCGAGTGGCTACACCTTC.

The rearrangement links TRBV28 to TRBJ2-5; TRBD2 agrees at 9 bases. Germline V gives CDR1 MDHEN, CDR2 SYDVKM. This CDR3 contains 12 residues. CDR3 in DNA: TGTGCGGCGGGAGGGCCGAAAAAGACCCAGTACTTC. Translating gives CAAGGPKKTQYF.

This chain uses TRBV6-4 with TRBJ2-4; 7 bases align to TRBD1. The CDR3 spans 15 residues. With 6 bases clipped from V and 4 bases from J, the junction kept 9 bases outside the gene matches. Germline CDR1 reads MRHNA; CDR2 reads SNTAGT. CDR3 sequence: CASRVWDRPKNIQYF. The CDR3 DNA reads as TGTGCCAGCAGGGTGTGGGACAGACCAAAAAACATTCAGTACTTC.